The present T cell receptor (beta chain) was sequenced within a study of T cells after yellow fever vaccination. A remark on this clonotype: Its antigen is still unknown.

The V end was cut by 4 bases, the J end by 4 bases, with 17 bases between. This CDR3 spans 15 amino acids. The study's findings and limits: The appearance of a small share of clonotypes in both CD4 and CD8 compartments was observed.

The authors made TCR cDNA by 5'RACE template switching, adding a universal primer site and UMIs. TCRdb passed the 5' RACE reads through MiXCR, listing each CDR3 protein once. The sample lists 200,000 to 300,000 distinct CDR3 sequences; more than 6.5% were seen once. The rearrangement joins TRBV12-3 or TRBV12-4 to TRBJ2-7; D is perhaps TRBD2 (5 bases). The clonotype originates from a man aged 30-40 years who received the YFV17D yellow fever vaccine. The specimen was CD4+ T cells sorted from PBMCs, collected on the day of the yellow fever booster vaccination. The CDR3 DNA reads TGTGCCAGCAGTTCCACTAGGACGGAAGATTACGAGCAGTACTTC. Encoded protein: CASSSTRTEDYEQYF.